Shown below are 9 T cell receptor beta chains from a single sample sequenced in a study of blood T cell repertoires in COVID-19. Sequencing was performed with immunoSEQ multiplex PCR; in TCRdb, only in-frame clones are kept and a portion is missing. The sample holds 200,000 to 250,000 clones; 70% to 90% are singletons and the top ten take about 10%. Sequencing was carried out using PBMCs or T cells enriched from blood (not recorded which). These receptors all stem from a man in his thirties or forties who had recovered from COVID-19.

CDR3 protein: CASRVGPRQSTDTQYF. DNA of the CDR3: TGTGCCAGCAGGGTGGGGCCGAGACAGAGCACAGATACGCAGTATTTT. The chain couples TRBV2 to TRBJ2-3; possibly TRBD1 for D (5 bases). Germline CDR1 is SNHLY and CDR2 is FYNNEI. V lost 6 bases, J lost 0 bases, and 16 bases lay in between. This CDR3 spans 16 amino acids.

This chain joins TRBV11-2 and TRBJ2-5; 9 bases agree with TRBD2. The V gene's germline CDR1 is SGHAT and CDR2 FQNNGV. J was trimmed by 8 bases and V by 5 bases; bases with no gene match: 9. This CDR3 region has 14 residues. In DNA, the CDR3 is TGTGCCAGCAGCAGCTCCGGGACTAGCTTTACCCAGTACTTC. Its protein product is CASSSSGTSFTQYF. Filled out from reference TRBV11-2 and TRBJ2-5, the complete variable domain reads EAGVAQSPRYKIIEKRQSVAFWCNPISGHATLYWYQQILGQGPKLLIQFQNNGVVDDSQLPKDRFSAERLKGVDSTLKIQPAKLEDSAVYLCASSSSGTSFTQYFGPGTRLLVL.

A few counts support this clone. The V call is TRBV27, the J call TRBJ1-1; D is perhaps TRBD1 (5 bases). Germline V lookup: CDR1 MNHEY, CDR2 SMNVEV (reference sequence). The CDR3 totals 14 residues. Trimming left V 4 bases short and J 0 bases short, with 9 bases between. The CDR3 loop is CASSSTGMNTEAFF. The CDR3 DNA follows: TGTGCCAGCAGTTCCACAGGCATGAACACTGAAGCTTTCTTT.

The rearrangement uses TRBV30 and TRBJ1-5; D remains ambiguous. The CDR3 is 14 amino acids. CDR1 is GTSNPN and CDR2 is SVGIG in the germline V gene (reference sequence). Trimming shortened V by 2 bases and J by 3 bases, and 11 bases separated the two germline ends. CDR3 residues: CAWSNGVLNQPQHF. CDR3 DNA: TGTGCCTGGAGTAACGGAGTCCTCAATCAGCCCCAGCATTTT. The whole variable domain, filled in from reference TRBV30 and TRBJ1-5, reads SQTIHQWPATLVQPVGSPLSLECTVEGTSNPNLYWYRQAAGRGLQLLFYSVGIGQISSEVPQNLSASRPQDRQFILSSKKLLLSDSGFYLCAWSNGVLNQPQHFGDGTRLSIL.

As regards this clone: This specimen includes other DNA sequences encoding the same CDR3. This CDR3 reads CAWSVRGETQYF. CDR3 sequence (DNA): TGTGCCTGGAGTGTCAGGGGAGAGACCCAGTACTTC. V and J are TRBV30 and TRBJ2-5; tentative D call: TRBD1 (6 bases). The germline V gene has CDR1 GTSNPN and CDR2 SVGIG (reference sequence). V dropped 0 bases and J dropped 4 bases, with 6 bases sitting between them. The CDR3 loop spans 12 amino acids.

V and J are TRBV30 and TRBJ1-2; 11 nucleotides align to TRBD1. Trimming cost V 0 bases and J 4 bases; bases outside gene matches: 16. This CDR3 has 19 residues. Per germline, CDR1 GTSNPN and CDR2 SVGIG (reference sequence). For the CDR3, the DNA is TGTGCCTGGAGTGTAAATCGGGTGTGGGGACAGGGGGTTATCTATGGCTACACCTTC. The encoded protein is CAWSVNRVWGQGVIYGYTF.

The chain is built from TRBV18 and TRBJ1-4; 7 bases are shared with TRBD1. Germline loops: CDR1 KGHSH, CDR2 LQKENI. This CDR3 has 13 amino acids. V gave up 5 bases and J gave up 4 bases; unmatched junction bases: 1. In nucleotides, the CDR3 is TGTGCCAGCTCAGGACAGGATAATGAAAAACTGTTTTTT. It yields the protein CASSGQDNEKLFF.

This chain joins TRBV11-2 and TRBJ2-1; 9 positions match TRBD2. V lost 3 bases and J lost 0; bases outside the gene matches: 12. The V gene's germline CDR1 is SGHAT and CDR2 FQNNGV. The CDR3 sequence is 19 residues long. The CDR3 region has the DNA TGTGCCAGCAGCTTCCCCGGGACTAGCCCCAGGAGCTCCTACAATGAGCAGTTCTTC. Translation gives CASSFPGTSPRSSYNEQFF.

In its sample, this clone was seen a few times. V gene TRBV4-3 combines with J gene TRBJ2-5; 9 bases align to TRBD1. Germline CDR1 reads LGHNA; CDR2 reads YSLEER. The CDR3 is 15 amino acids. Trimming removed 5 bases from V and 4 bases from J; junction bases left unmatched: 8. The CDR3 region is CASSSGQGSGETQYF. CDR3 nucleotides: TGCGCCAGCAGCTCGGGACAGGGAAGCGGAGAGACCCAGTACTTC.